These 10 T cell receptor beta chains came from one sample sequenced in a study of tumor-infiltrating lymphocytes in primary liver carcinoma. Co-extracted RNA and DNA came from roughly 20-30 mg of unsorted bulk tissue. TCR beta cDNA was prepared out of around 460 ng total RNA by means of a constant-region primer. It was through three nested multiplex PCR rounds of slightly modified ARM-PCR that TCR beta libraries arose. The first two PCR rounds used TRBV1-TRBV30 primers with a Cbeta primer, roughly 10 cycles each. TCRdb re-derived calls from the multiplex PCR reads in MiXCR, one entry per CDR3 protein. This table holds around 29,000 distinct CDR3 sequences, around 71% found once. The sequenced sample was liver tumor tissue from sampling region 3. Subset meaning: tumor region T3, left-lateral pole. The receptors shown here come from a woman aged 30 to 39 with primary liver carcinoma and hepatitis B virus infection.

The count of this clonotype is one. With a much larger clone just one base away, this may be a read error. This chain connects TRBV11-2 to TRBJ2-5, with a weak D call TRBD2 (6 bases). CDR3 length equals 14 residues. Germline V gene sequence: CDR1 SGHAT, CDR2 FQNNGV. The CDR3 protein is CASSTSWGREIQYF. The CDR3 DNA sequence: TGTGCCAGCAGCACGAGCTGGGGTCGGGAGATCCAGTACTTC.

With regard to this clonotype: Here the CDR3 omits its conserved ending phenylalanine or tryptophan, so a read error is the likely source. The J gene is TRBJ2-5, the V gene TRBV11-2, with D possibly TRBD2 on 5 matching bases. In germline, CDR1 is SGHAT, CDR2 FQNNGV. There are 14 residues in the CDR3. CDR3 bases: TGTTCCAGCAGCTTGAGGGAGAGCCAAGAGGCCCAGTACCTC. Encoded protein: CSSSLRESQEAQYL.

A remark on this clonotype: A junction boundary mismatches the germline segment, possibly from a read error. The gene calls are TRBV30 and TRBJ1-2; D is undetermined. In germline, CDR1 is GTSNPN, CDR2 SVGIG (reference sequence). The CDR3 has 13 residues. The DNA of the CDR3 is TGTGTCTGGAGGCAGGATTTACAGTATGGCTACACCTTC. Translated, it gives CVWRQDLQYGYTF. The full variable domain, rest sourced from reference TRBV30 and TRBJ1-2, is SQTIHQWPATLVQPVGSPLSLECTVEGTSNPNLYWYRQAAGRGLQLLFYSVGIGQISSEVPQNLSASRPQDRQFILSSKKLLLSDSGFYLCVWRQDLQYGYTFGSGTRLTVV.

The chain joins TRBV28 to TRBJ1-5; a weak D match, TRBD1 (6 bases). There are 15 residues in the CDR3. Germline V CDR1 and CDR2: MDHEN, SYDVKM. The DNA of the CDR3 is TGTGGCACCCACCTCAGGACAAGGGGGAATCAGCCCCAGCATTTT. Translated: CGTHLRTRGNQPQHF.

For this clonotype: Lacking the conserved final phenylalanine or tryptophan, this CDR3 likely reflects a read error. This chain joins TRBV4-3 and TRBJ2-1; TRBD2 agrees at 7 bases. The germline V gene encodes CDR1 LGHNA and CDR2 YSLEER. CDR3 length: 14 residues. J gave up 13 bases and V 9 bases, and 18 bases lay outside the gene matches. The CDR3 spells CASNQDPSTSSQFS. The DNA for the CDR3 is TGCGCCAGTAACCAAGATCCCTCGACTAGCTCCCAGTTCTCC.

About this clonotype: One end of the junction is discordant with germline, which a read error may explain. This chain uses TRBV6-5 with TRBJ2-7, with D maybe TRBD1 (6 bases). The CDR3 spans 15 residues. The germline V gene has CDR1 MNHEY and CDR2 SVGAGI. CDR3 coding DNA: TGTACCAGGAGTTACAAGGACAGCAGCTCCTATGAGCAGTACTTC. This translates into CTRSYKDSSSYEQYF.

The V call is TRBV4-2, the J call TRBJ1-4; D uncertain. The CDR3 is made up of 16 amino acids. V was cut by 0 bases and J by 9 bases, with 17 bases left in between. The V gene's germline CDR1 is LGHNA and CDR2 YNFKEQ. The CDR3 coding sequence is TGTGCCAGCAGCCAAGAATCAATATGCCAGAATCAAAAACTGTTTTTT. Translated: CASSQESICQNQKLFF.

As for this clonotype: This may arise from a read error, as a much more abundant clone is one base away. The chain links TRBV5-6 to TRBJ2-7; D not certain. The length of the CDR3 is 13 residues. Germline V gene data show CDR1 as SGHDT and CDR2 as YYEEEE. The CDR3 reads CASSLGRVSEQCF. CDR3 coding DNA: TGTGCCAGCAGCTTGGGTCGGGTTTCCGAGCAGTGCTTC.

Worth noting for this clonotype: One end of the junction does not line up with germline, which may come from a read error. The chain carries TRBV7-8 and TRBJ2-1; TRBD1 might be the D (6 bases). The CDR3 sequence is 16 residues long. The germline V gene encodes CDR1 SGHVS and CDR2 FQNEAQ. The CDR3 coding sequence is TGTGTCAGCAGCTTAATCCCGGGACAAGCGGACAATGAGCAGTTCTTC. It encodes CVSSLIPGQADNEQFF.

For this clonotype: This may arise from a read error, as a much more abundant clone is one base away. The chain links TRBV7-8 to TRBJ2-7; D is unresolved. The CDR3 spans 15 residues. Deletions cut 5 bases from V and 13 bases from J, with 27 bases between. CDR1 is SGHVS and CDR2 is FQNEAQ in the germline V gene. As DNA, the CDR3 is TGTGCCAGCAGCCTGGGCAGTCGCATGGGCCCTCGGCAATACTTC. Protein product: CASSLGSRMGPRQYF.